These 5 T cell receptor beta chains share one sample of origin, sequenced in a study of identical twins. TCRdb ran MiXCR on the 5' RACE reads and lists one entry per CDR3 protein. The sample lists about 530,000 distinct CDR3 sequences; under 25% were seen once. These records were also assigned to another study, of yellow fever vaccine responses in identical twins.

The sequencing sample was made of CD4+ T cells sorted from blood. These receptors came from a young woman in good health.

In its sample, this clonotype was seen a few times. V usage is TRBV5-6 and J usage is TRBJ2-1; 8 bases match TRBD2. The CDR3 has 17 residues. J gave up 1 base and V 4 bases, and 10 bases lay outside the gene matches. Germline-derived CDR1 and CDR2 are SGHDT and YYEEEE. The CDR3 DNA sequence: TGTGCCAGCAGCCCGGCGACTAGCGCCCCTTCCTACAATGAGCAGTTCTTC. Translated: CASSPATSAPSYNEQFF.

This clonotype was observed many times. The gene calls are TRBV12-3 or TRBV12-4 and TRBJ1-4, with 9 bases that match TRBD1. The CDR3 runs to 15 residues. With V trimmed by 5 bases and J by 9 bases, 10 bases remained unmatched. CDR3 loop: CASSQGQGGFKKLFF. CDR3 sequence (DNA): TGTGCCAGCAGTCAGGGACAGGGAGGATTTAAAAAACTGTTTTTT.

This clonotype was seen a handful of times. The chain links TRBV4-1 to TRBJ2-2; 13 bases agree with TRBD2. There are 20 residues in the CDR3. Germline V gene sequence: CDR1 MGHRA, CDR2 YSYEKL. Losses at the gene ends were 2 bases for V and 5 bases for J; bases not matched to a gene: 14. The CDR3 DNA reads TGCGCCAGCAGCCAAACAATCCGGACTAGCGGGAGTTGGGGAACCGGGGAGCTGTTTTTT. The encoded protein is CASSQTIRTSGSWGTGELFF.

This clonotype was counted between two and nine times. The chain joins TRBV20-1 to TRBJ2-2, with D unresolved. CDR3 length: 14 residues. Germline V gene lookup returns CDR1 DFQATT and CDR2 SNEGSKA (reference sequence). Trimming shortened V by 1 base and J by 0 bases, and 6 bases separated the two germline ends. This chain's CDR3 is CSARVVANTGELFF. The CDR3 bases are TGCAGTGCTAGAGTGGTCGCGAACACCGGGGAGCTGTTTTTT.

The rearrangement links TRBV6-2 or TRBV6-3 to TRBJ2-1, with 7 positions matching TRBD2. The CDR3 contains 14 residues. The V gene end was trimmed by 4 bases and the J gene end by 8 bases; junction bases not matched to a gene: 8. Germline lookup yields CDR1 MNHEY and CDR2 SVGEGT. The CDR3 spells CASSSSLATHEQFF. The CDR3 nucleotides are TGTGCCAGCAGTTCCTCACTAGCGACTCATGAGCAGTTCTTC.